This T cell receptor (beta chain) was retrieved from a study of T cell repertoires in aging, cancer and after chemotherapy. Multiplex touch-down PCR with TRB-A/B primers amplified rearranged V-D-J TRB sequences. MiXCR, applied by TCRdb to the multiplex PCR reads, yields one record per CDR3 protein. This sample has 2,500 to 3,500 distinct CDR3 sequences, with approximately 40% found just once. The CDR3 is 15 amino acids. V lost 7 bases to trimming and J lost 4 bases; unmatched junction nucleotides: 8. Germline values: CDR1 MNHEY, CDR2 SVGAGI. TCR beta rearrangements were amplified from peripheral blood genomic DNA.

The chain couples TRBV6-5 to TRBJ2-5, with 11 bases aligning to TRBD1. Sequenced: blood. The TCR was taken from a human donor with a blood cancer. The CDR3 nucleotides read TGTGCCAGCACCTTAGGACAGGGGGCTCGAGAGACCCAGTACTTC. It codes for CASTLGQGARETQYF.